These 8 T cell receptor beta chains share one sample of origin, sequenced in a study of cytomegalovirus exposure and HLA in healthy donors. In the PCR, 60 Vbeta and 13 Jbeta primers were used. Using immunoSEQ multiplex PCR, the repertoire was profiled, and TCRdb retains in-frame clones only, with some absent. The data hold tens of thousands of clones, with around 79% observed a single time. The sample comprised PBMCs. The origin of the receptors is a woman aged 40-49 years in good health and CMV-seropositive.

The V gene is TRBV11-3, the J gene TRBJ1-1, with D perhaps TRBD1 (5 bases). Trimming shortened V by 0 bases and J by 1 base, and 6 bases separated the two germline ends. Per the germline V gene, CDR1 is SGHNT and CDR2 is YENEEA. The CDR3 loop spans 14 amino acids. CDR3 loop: CASSLDQGNTEAFF. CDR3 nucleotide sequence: TGTGCCAGCAGCTTAGATCAGGGGAACACTGAAGCTTTCTTT.

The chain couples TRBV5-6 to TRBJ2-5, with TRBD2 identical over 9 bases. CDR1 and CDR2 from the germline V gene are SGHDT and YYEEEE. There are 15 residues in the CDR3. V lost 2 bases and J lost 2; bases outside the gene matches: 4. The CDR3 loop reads CASSFKRGVQETQYF. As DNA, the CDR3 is TGTGCCAGCAGCTTCAAGCGGGGGGTTCAAGAGACCCAGTACTTC.

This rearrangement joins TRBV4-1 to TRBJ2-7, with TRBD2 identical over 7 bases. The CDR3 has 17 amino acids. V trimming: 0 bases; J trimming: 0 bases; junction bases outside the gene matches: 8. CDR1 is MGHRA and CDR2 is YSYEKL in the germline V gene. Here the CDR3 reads CASSQDRSGGSSYEQYF. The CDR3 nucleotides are TGCGCCAGCAGCCAAGACAGAAGCGGCGGGAGCTCCTACGAGCAGTACTTC.

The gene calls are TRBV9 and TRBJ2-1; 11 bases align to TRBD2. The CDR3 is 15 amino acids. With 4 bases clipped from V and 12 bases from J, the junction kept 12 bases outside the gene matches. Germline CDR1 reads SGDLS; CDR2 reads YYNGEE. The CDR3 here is CASSLGTSGGMRQFF. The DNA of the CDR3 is TGTGCCAGCAGCCTCGGGACTAGCGGTGGGATGAGGCAGTTCTTC.

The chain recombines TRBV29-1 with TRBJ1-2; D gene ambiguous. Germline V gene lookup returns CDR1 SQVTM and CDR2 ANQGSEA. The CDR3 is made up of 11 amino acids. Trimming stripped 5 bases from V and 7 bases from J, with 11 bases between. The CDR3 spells CSVPRGSGYTF. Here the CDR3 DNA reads TGCAGCGTTCCCCGGGGAAGTGGCTACACCTTC.

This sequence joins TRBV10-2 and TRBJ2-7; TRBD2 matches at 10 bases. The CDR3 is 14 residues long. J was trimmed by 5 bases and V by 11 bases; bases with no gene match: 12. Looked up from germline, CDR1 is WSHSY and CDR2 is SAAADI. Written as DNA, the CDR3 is TGCGCCTCCTGGCTAGCGGGAGAGGGCGACGAGCAGTACTTC. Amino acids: CASWLAGEGDEQYF.

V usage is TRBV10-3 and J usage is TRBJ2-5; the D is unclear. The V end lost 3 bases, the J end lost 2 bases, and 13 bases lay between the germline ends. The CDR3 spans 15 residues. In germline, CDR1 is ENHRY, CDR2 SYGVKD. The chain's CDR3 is CAISDLMAVQETQYF. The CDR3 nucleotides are TGTGCCATCAGTGATCTTATGGCAGTTCAAGAGACCCAGTACTTC.

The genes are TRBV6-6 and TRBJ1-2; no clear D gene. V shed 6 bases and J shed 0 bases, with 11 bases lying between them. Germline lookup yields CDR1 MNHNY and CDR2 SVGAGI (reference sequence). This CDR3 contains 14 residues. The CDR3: CASSPRGSNYGYTF. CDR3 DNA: TGTGCCAGCAGCCCTCGCGGTTCTAACTATGGCTACACCTTC.